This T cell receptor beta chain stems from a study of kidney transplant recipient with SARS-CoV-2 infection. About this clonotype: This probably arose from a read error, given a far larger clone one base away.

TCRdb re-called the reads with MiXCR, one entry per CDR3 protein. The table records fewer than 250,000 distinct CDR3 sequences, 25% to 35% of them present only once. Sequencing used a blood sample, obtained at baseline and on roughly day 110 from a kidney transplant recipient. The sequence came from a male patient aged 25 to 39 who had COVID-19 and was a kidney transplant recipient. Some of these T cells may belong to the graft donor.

As DNA, the CDR3 is TGTGCCAGCAGTTCCGACAGGGACTACGAGCGGTACTTC. It encodes CASSSDRDYERYF. This rearrangement joins TRBV6-8 to TRBJ2-7, with D perhaps matching TRBD1 or TRBD2 (7 bases each). The CDR3 runs to 13 residues. CDR1 is MNHGY and CDR2 is SAAAGT in the germline V gene.